Each of the 13 T cell receptor beta chains below was sequenced from the same sample in a study of shared clonotypes between healthy human individuals. Assay: immunoSEQ multiplex PCR; the TCRdb copy retains only in-frame clones and omits some. The sample holds approximately 700,000 clones, about 80% seen once. The sequencing input was memory CD4+ T cells sorted from blood. Subset indicated: CD45RA-negative fraction. These receptors originate from a woman aged 30 to 39 in good health.

The chain has TRBV9 and TRBJ2-5, with 11 bases fitting TRBD2. CDR1 is SGDLS and CDR2 is YYNGEE in the germline V gene. The CDR3 runs to 16 residues. The V segment lost 3 bases and the J segment 4 bases; nucleotides outside the gene matches: 8. The CDR3 bases are TGTGCCAGCAGCGCCACTAGCGGGAGCTATGTAGAGACCCAGTACTTC. Its protein product is CASSATSGSYVETQYF.

The J gene is TRBJ2-3, the V gene TRBV11-2; no definite D call. Trimming removed 1 base from V and 2 bases from J, with 13 bases in between. The CDR3 extends over 16 amino acids. Germline V lookup: CDR1 SGHAT, CDR2 FQNNGV. This chain's CDR3 is CASSLVGQRITDTQYF. The DNA of the CDR3 is TGTGCCAGCAGCTTAGTTGGCCAGAGGATCACAGATACGCAGTATTTT.

V is TRBV28 and J is TRBJ1-1, with unresolved D. V was pared by 1 base and J by 1 base, with 7 bases between. CDR3 length equals 14 residues. Germline loops: CDR1 MDHEN, CDR2 SYDVKM. CDR3 sequence reads: CASSLSTPNTEAFF. The CDR3 DNA is TGTGCCAGCAGTTTATCCACACCGAACACTGAAGCTTTCTTT.

This sequence joins TRBV28 and TRBJ1-1, with a tentative D call TRBD1 (5 bases). This CDR3 spans 15 amino acids. Trimming pared 6 bases from V and 3 bases from J, leaving 17 bases between. Germline-derived CDR1 and CDR2 are MDHEN and SYDVKM. DNA for the CDR3: TGTGCCAGCAGCCCTCGGGGGAGAGGGCACACTGAAGCTTTCTTT. Its protein is CASSPRGRGHTEAFF.

As concerns this clone: The sample has other DNA sequences that encode this CDR3 too. This sequence joins TRBV11-3 and TRBJ2-1; D gene ambiguous. V shed 3 bases and J shed 4 bases, with 7 bases lying between them. This CDR3 spans 13 amino acids. Germline lookup yields CDR1 SGHNT and CDR2 YENEEA. DNA for the CDR3: TGTGCCAGCAGCTTGGGCAAATACAATGAGCAGTTCTTC. The encoded protein is CASSLGKYNEQFF.

The chain combines TRBV19 with TRBJ2-2; D remains ambiguous. This CDR3 is 12 amino acids long. The V and J ends lost 5 bases and 8 bases respectively, with 9 bases between them. Germline V lookup: CDR1 LNHDA, CDR2 SQIVND (reference sequence). CDR3 protein: CASSFLRGELFF. DNA for the CDR3: TGTGCCAGTAGTTTCCTACGGGGGGAGCTGTTTTTT.

The rearrangement links TRBV2 to TRBJ2-1; 7 bases match TRBD2. Germline values: CDR1 SNHLY, CDR2 FYNNEI. The CDR3 is made up of 13 amino acids. V lost 4 bases to trimming and J lost 5 bases; unmatched junction nucleotides: 2. The CDR3 is CASSVLANNEQFF. The CDR3, as DNA: TGTGCCAGCAGTGTACTAGCGAACAATGAGCAGTTCTTC.

The chain couples TRBV5-1 to TRBJ2-1; possible D gene TRBD1, 6 bases. Germline V gene data show CDR1 as SGHRS and CDR2 as YFSETQ. V was clipped by 3 bases and J by 7 bases, with 17 bases between them. The CDR3 spans 15 residues. CDR3 DNA: TGCGCCAGCAGCTATTACAGGGAAGGGACAAATGAGCAGTTCTTC. Protein: CASSYYREGTNEQFF.

This clone was picked up a small number of times. This chain joins TRBV2 and TRBJ2-7, with D perhaps being TRBD1 or TRBD2 (5 bases each). CDR1 and CDR2 (germline): SNHLY, FYNNEI. With 8 bases removed from V and 3 bases from J, the gap between germline ends came to 20 bases. The CDR3 is 15 residues long. The CDR3: CASDNPGTANYEQYF. In DNA form, the CDR3 reads TGTGCCAGCGACAACCCCGGGACCGCAAACTACGAGCAGTACTTC.

The CDR3 coding sequence is TGTGCCAGCACCGCTAGGCAGGATGGCTACACCTTC. Encoded protein: CASTARQDGYTF. The V call is TRBV28, the J call TRBJ1-2; D uncertain. This CDR3 has 12 amino acids. V gave up 7 bases and J gave up 6 bases, with 12 bases separating them. Germline V gives CDR1 MDHEN, CDR2 SYDVKM.

The V and J genes are TRBV14 and TRBJ2-1, with D tentatively TRBD2 (6 bases). The CDR3 contains 17 residues. Germline V gene lookup returns CDR1 SGHDN and CDR2 FVKESK. V lost 1 base and J 0 bases, leaving 13 bases between the germline ends. The CDR3 region has the DNA TGTGCCAGCAGCCAAGTGGGGGGACTCAGCTCCTACAATGAGCAGTTCTTC. It specifies CASSQVGGLSSYNEQFF.

The J gene is TRBJ2-7, the V gene TRBV7-9; 8 positions match TRBD2. Germline CDR1 and CDR2: SEHNR and FQNEAQ (reference sequence). Losses at the gene ends were 1 base for V and 6 bases for J; bases not matched to a gene: 8. This CDR3 comprises 15 residues. The CDR3 loop reads CASSLVTGGPGEQYF. In DNA, the CDR3 is TGTGCCAGCAGCTTAGTCACGGGAGGGCCAGGCGAGCAGTACTTC.

In its sample, this clone was seen a few times. The rearrangement links TRBV2 to TRBJ1-1; 12 nucleotides align to TRBD1. The germline V gene has CDR1 SNHLY and CDR2 FYNNEI. This CDR3 region has 14 residues. V lost 9 bases, J lost 0 bases, and 2 bases stayed unmatched. The CDR3 region is CARGQGAMNTEAFF. In DNA form, the CDR3 reads TGTGCCAGGGGACAGGGGGCAATGAACACTGAAGCTTTCTTT.